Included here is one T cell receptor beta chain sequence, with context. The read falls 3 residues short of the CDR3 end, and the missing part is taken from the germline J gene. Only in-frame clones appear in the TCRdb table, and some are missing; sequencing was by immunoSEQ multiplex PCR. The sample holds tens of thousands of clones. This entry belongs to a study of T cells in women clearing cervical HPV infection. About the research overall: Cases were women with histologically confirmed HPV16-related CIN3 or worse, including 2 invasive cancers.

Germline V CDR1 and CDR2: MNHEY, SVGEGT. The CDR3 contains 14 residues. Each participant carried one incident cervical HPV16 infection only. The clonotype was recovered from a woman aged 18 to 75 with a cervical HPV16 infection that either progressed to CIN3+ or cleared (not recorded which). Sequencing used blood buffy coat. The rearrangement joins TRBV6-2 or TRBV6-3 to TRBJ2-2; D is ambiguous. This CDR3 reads CASRNAVPNEKLFF. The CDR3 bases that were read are TGTGCCAGCAGGAACGCGGTGCCTAATGAAAAG.